This TCR beta chain was identified during a study of long-term antiretroviral therapy in people with HIV. After removal of 4 bases from V and 7 bases from J, the junction contained 4 bases not matched to a gene. The CDR3 contains 15 residues. Germline CDR1 is SGHTA and CDR2 is FQGTGA. immunoSEQ v3.0 was run at survey level. Per-sample TRB depth target: about 40,000-55,000 T-cell genomes. The table came from immunoSEQ multiplex PCR; TCRdb's copy has only in-frame clones and leaves some out. The sample yields about 25,000 clones, around 86% seen once. With respect to this clone: Its antigen is unidentified.

Study-level findings and limits: Diversity went up after ART and still fell short of transplant donor controls.

Sample: unsorted PBMCs, taken 1.9 years after starting antiretroviral therapy. The receptor's source is a woman in her thirties with HIV. V and J are TRBV7-3 and TRBJ2-3; 14 bases agree with TRBD2. For the CDR3, the DNA is TGTGCCAGCAGCTCGGGACTAGCGGGGGCTAATACGCAGTATTTT. Its translation: CASSSGLAGANTQYF.